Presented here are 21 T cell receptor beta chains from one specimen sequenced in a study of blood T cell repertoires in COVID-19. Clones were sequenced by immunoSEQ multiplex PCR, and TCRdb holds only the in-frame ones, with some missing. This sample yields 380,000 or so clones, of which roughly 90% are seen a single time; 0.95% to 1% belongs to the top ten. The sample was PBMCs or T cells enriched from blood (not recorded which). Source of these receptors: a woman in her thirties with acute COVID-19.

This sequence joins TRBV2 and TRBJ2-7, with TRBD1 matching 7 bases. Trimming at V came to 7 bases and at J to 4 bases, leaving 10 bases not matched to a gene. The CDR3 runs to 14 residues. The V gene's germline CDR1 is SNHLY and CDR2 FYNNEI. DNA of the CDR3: TGTGCCAGCAAGGGGGCGGTCTCGAGGTACGAGCAGTACTTC. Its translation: CASKGAVSRYEQYF.

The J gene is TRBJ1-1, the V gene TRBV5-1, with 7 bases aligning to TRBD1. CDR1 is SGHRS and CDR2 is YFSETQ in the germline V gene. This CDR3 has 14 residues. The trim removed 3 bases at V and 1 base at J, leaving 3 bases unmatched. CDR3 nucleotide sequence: TGCGCCAGCAGCTCGGGACAGCCGAACACTGAAGCTTTCTTT. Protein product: CASSSGQPNTEAFF.

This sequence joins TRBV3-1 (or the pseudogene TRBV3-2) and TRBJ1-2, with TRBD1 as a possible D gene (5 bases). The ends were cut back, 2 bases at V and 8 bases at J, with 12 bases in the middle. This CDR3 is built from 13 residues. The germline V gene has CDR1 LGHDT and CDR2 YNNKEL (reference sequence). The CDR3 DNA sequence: TGTGCCAGCAGCCAAACGGGGGGACGGGGCTACACCTTC. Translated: CASSQTGGRGYTF.

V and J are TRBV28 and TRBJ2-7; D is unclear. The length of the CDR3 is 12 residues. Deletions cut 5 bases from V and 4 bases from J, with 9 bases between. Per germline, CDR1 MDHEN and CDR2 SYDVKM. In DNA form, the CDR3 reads TGTGCCAGCAGTCCGTCCGGGTACGAGCAGTACTTC. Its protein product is CASSPSGYEQYF. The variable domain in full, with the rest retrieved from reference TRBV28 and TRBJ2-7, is DVKVTQSSRYLVKRTGEKVFLECVQDMDHENMFWYRQDPGLGLRLIYFSYDVKMKEKGDIPEGYSVSREKKERFSLILESASTNQTSMYLCASSPSGYEQYFGPGTRLTVT.

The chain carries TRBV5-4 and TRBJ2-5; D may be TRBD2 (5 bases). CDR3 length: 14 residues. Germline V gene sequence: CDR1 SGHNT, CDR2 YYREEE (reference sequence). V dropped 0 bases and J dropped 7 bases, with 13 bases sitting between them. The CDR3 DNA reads TGTGCCAGCAGCTTGGCCAGCGGTCCGGGGACCCAGTACTTC. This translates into CASSLASGPGTQYF.

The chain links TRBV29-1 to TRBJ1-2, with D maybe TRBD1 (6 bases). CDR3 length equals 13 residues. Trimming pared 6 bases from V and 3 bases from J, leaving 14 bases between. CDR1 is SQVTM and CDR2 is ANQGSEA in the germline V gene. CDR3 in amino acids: CSVADRLDYGYTF. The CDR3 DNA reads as TGCAGCGTAGCCGACAGGCTTGACTATGGCTACACCTTC.

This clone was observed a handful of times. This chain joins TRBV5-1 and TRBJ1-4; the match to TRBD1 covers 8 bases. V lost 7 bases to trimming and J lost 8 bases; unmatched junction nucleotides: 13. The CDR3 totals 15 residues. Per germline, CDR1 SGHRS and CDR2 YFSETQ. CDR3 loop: CASRRPQGAEEKLFF. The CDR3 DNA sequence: TGCGCCAGCCGAAGACCTCAGGGGGCCGAGGAAAAACTGTTTTTT.

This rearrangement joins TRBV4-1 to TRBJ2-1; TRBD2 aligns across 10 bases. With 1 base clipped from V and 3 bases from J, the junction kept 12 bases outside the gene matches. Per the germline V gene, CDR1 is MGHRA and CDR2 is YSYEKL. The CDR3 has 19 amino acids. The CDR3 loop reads CASSQGPPSLAGVYNEQFF. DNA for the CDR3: TGCGCCAGCAGCCAAGGACCACCGTCCCTAGCGGGGGTCTACAATGAGCAGTTCTTC.

CDR3 nucleotides: TGTGCCAGCAGCCTAACTAGCGGGGGGTTTGCAGATACGCAGTATTTT. Amino acids: CASSLTSGGFADTQYF. The rearrangement joins TRBV5-5 to TRBJ2-3, with 12 bases aligning to TRBD2. The V and J ends lost 4 bases and 4 bases, in that order; junction bases with no gene match: 7. The CDR3 extends over 16 amino acids. Germline V gene lookup returns CDR1 SGHKS and CDR2 YYEKEE (reference sequence).

The CDR3 loop reads CASSGTAEIYGYTF. The DNA of the CDR3 is TGTGCCAGCAGTGGGACAGCGGAAATCTATGGCTACACCTTC. The rearrangement links TRBV6-6 to TRBJ1-2; 7 positions agree with TRBD1. The junction had 7 bases not matched to a gene; V was cut back by 5 bases and J by 4 bases. The CDR3 loop spans 14 amino acids. Germline CDR1 reads MNHNY; CDR2 reads SVGAGI (reference sequence).

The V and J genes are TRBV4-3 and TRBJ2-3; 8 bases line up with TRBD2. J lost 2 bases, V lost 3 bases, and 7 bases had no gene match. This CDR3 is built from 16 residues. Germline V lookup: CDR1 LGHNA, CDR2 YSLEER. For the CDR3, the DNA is TGCGCCAGCAGCCACGTTAGCGGGGCCTTCACAGATACGCAGTATTTT. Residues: CASSHVSGAFTDTQYF.

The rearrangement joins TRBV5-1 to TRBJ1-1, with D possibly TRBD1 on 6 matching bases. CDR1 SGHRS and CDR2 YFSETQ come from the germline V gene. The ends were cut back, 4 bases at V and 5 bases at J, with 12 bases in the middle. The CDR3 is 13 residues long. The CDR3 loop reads CASSLGGGTEAFF. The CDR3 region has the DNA TGCGCCAGCAGCCTGGGGGGCGGAACTGAAGCTTTCTTT.

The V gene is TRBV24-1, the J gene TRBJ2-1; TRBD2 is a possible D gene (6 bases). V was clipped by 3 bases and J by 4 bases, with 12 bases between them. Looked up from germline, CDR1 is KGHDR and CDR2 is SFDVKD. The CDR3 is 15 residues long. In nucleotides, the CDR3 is TGTGCCACCAGTGATCCGACTAGATTATACAATGAGCAGTTCTTC. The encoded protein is CATSDPTRLYNEQFF.

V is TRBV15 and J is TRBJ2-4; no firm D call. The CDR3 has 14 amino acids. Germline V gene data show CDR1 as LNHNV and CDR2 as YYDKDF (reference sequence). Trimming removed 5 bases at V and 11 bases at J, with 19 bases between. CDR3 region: CATSRPRGGSVQYF. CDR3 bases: TGTGCCACCAGCCGTCCTCGAGGCGGCAGCGTTCAGTACTTC. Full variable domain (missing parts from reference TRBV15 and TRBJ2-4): DAMVIQNPRYQVTQFGKPVTLSCSQTLNHNVMYWYQQKSSQAPKLLFHYYDKDFNNEADTPDNFQSRRPNTSFCFLDIRSPGLGDTAMYLCATSRPRGGSVQYFGAGTRLSVL.

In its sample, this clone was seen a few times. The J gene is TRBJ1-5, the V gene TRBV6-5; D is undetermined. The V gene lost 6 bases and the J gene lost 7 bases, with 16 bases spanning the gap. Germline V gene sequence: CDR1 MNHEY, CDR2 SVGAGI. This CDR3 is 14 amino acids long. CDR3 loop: CASSSGGFGQPQHF. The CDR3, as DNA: TGTGCCAGCAGCTCGGGAGGGTTCGGGCAGCCCCAGCATTTT.

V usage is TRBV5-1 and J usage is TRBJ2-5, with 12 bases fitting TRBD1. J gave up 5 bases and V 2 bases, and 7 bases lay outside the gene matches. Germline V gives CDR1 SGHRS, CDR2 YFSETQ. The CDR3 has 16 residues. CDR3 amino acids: CASSLSRDRGRETQYF. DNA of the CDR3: TGCGCCAGCAGCTTAAGCCGGGACAGGGGGCGTGAGACCCAGTACTTC.

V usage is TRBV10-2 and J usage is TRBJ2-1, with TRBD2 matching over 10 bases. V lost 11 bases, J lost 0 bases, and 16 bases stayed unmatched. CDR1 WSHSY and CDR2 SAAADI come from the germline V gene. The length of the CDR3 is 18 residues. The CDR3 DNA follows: TGCGCCTCTTACGGGGGGCTAGCGGGGGCCTTCTCCTACAATGAGCAGTTCTTC. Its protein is CASYGGLAGAFSYNEQFF.

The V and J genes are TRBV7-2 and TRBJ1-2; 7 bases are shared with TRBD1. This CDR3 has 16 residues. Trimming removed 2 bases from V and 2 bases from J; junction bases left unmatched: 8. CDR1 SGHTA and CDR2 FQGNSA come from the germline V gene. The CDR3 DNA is TGTGCCAGCAGCTTAAACCCGACAGGGTCCAACTATGGCTACACCTTC. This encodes CASSLNPTGSNYGYTF.

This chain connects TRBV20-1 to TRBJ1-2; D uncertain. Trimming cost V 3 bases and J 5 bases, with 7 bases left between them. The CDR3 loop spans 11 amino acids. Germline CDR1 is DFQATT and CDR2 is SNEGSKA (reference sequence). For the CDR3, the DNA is TGCAGTGCTAGTCAGGTTTATGGCTACACCTTC. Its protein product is CSASQVYGYTF.

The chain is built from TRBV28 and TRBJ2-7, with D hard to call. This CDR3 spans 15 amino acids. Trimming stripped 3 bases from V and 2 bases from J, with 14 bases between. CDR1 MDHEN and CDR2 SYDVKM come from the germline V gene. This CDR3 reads CASSFLSGVAYEQYF. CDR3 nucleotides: TGTGCCAGCAGTTTTCTGAGTGGTGTAGCCTACGAGCAGTACTTC.

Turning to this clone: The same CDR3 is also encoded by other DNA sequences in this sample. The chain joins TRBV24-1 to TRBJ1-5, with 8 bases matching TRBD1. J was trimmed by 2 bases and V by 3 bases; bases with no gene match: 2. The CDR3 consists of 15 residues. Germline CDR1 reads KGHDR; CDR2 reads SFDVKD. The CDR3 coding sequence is TGTGCCACCAGTGATCCGGGACAGGGCAATCAGCCCCAGCATTTT. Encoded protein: CATSDPGQGNQPQHF.